This passage covers 16 T cell receptor beta chains from one sample sequenced in a study of regulatory T cells in long-lasting Graves disease. Specified time point: persistent/refractory GD, antithyroid drugs over 5 years with positive TRAb. PBMCs provided the RNA from which the TCR library was made. With iRepertoire HTBI primers and Arm-PCR of CDR3 regions, TCR beta libraries were built. Using its own MiXCR run on the multiplex PCR reads, TCRdb lists one record per CDR3 protein. Here the sample spans about 430,000 distinct CDR3 sequences, 21% being singletons. The source material was peripheral blood mononuclear cells (PBMCs), sampled when the disease was refractory, from a patient treated with antithyroid drugs. The receptor set was obtained from a female donor with Graves disease.

A few counts support this clonotype. This sequence joins TRBV20-1 and TRBJ2-7, with 12 bases that match TRBD2. Germline values: CDR1 DFQATT, CDR2 SNEGSKA (reference sequence). The CDR3 has 13 amino acids. The CDR3 nucleotides read TGCGGTCCCACTAGCGGGAGGAACGACGAGCAGTACTTC. This encodes CGPTSGRNDEQYF.

The CDR3 here is CASSKDPAASLHF. The CDR3 DNA follows: TGTGCCAGCAGCAAAGACCCCGCGGCGTCCCTCCACTTT. J is TRBJ1-6 and V is TRBV9; D not resolved. Trimming took off 4 bases at V and 14 bases at J, with 16 bases between the two ends. This CDR3 is 13 amino acids long. Germline CDR1 is SGDLS and CDR2 is YYNGEE.

This clonotype was seen at least ten times. The chain's CDR3 is CASSQTSFGNEQYF. CDR3 DNA sequence: TGTGCCAGCAGCCAAACTAGCTTCGGGAACGAGCAGTACTTC. The J gene is TRBJ2-7, the V gene TRBV12-3 or TRBV12-4, with a tentative D call TRBD2 (6 bases). Trimming stripped 6 bases from V and 5 bases from J, with 17 bases between. This CDR3 contains 14 residues.

This clonotype has a count of ten or more. The J gene is TRBJ2-5, the V gene TRBV7-9; 8 nucleotides match TRBD2. CDR1 and CDR2 (germline): SEHNR, FQNEAQ (reference sequence). The CDR3 covers 15 residues. V trimming: 4 bases; J trimming: 1 base; junction bases outside the gene matches: 5. CDR3 sequence (DNA): TGTGCCAGCAGCTACGGAGCGGGAGCCCAAGAGACCCAGTACTTC. This translates into CASSYGAGAQETQYF. Based on the CDR3 plus reference TRBV7-9 and TRBJ2-5, the full variable domain is DTGVSQNPRHKITKRGQNVTFRCDPISEHNRLYWYRQTLGQGPEFLTYFQNEAQLEKSRLLSDRFSAERPKGSFSTLEIQRTEQGDSAMYLCASSYGAGAQETQYFGPGTRLLVL.

This clonotype came up many times. This rearrangement joins TRBV12-3 or TRBV12-4 to TRBJ2-1, with 7 bases that match TRBD1. Trimming at V came to 6 bases and at J to 2 bases, leaving 4 bases not matched to a gene. There are 14 residues in the CDR3. For the CDR3, the DNA is TGTGCCAGCAGCCTGGGACAGACCTACAATGAGCAGTTCTTC. It translates to CASSLGQTYNEQFF.

This sequence joins TRBV2 and TRBJ1-1, with D unresolved. From germline, CDR1 is SNHLY and CDR2 FYNNEI. Trimming took off 4 bases at V and 9 bases at J, with 12 bases between the two ends. The CDR3 length is 12 residues. The CDR3 DNA reads as TGTGCCAGCAGTGCGGGAGGGAAGAAAGCTTTCTTT. Its protein is CASSAGGKKAFF.

This clonotype was counted a few times. The chain recombines TRBV29-1 with TRBJ2-3, with 7 nucleotides matching TRBD1. In germline, CDR1 is SQVTM, CDR2 ANQGSEA. Trimming at V came to 7 bases and at J to 0 bases, leaving 10 bases not matched to a gene. The CDR3 spans 15 residues. CDR3 amino acids: CSADGTAPSTDTQYF. The CDR3 DNA sequence: TGCAGCGCTGACGGGACAGCCCCTAGCACAGATACGCAGTATTTT.

J is TRBJ1-6 and V is TRBV6-1, with D hard to call. Germline values: CDR1 MNHNS, CDR2 SASEGT. Trimming removed 11 bases from V and 6 bases from J, with 17 bases in between. The CDR3 is 14 residues long. The CDR3 DNA follows: TGTGCCTCCGGGGTGTTGGGGATTAATTCACCCCTCCACTTT. Translation: CASGVLGINSPLHF.

This clonotype was seen many times. The V and J genes are TRBV28 and TRBJ2-7, with TRBD2 identical over 8 bases. Germline trimming cut 10 bases from V and 3 bases from J; bases unmatched to any gene: 11. This CDR3 has 14 amino acids. The V gene's germline CDR1 is MDHEN and CDR2 SYDVKM. In DNA form, the CDR3 reads TGTGCCACCCGACGGGGGGGCGGGCTCTACGAGCAGTACTTC. It codes for CATRRGGGLYEQYF.

The V gene is TRBV6-2 or TRBV6-3, the J gene TRBJ2-5; the match to TRBD2 covers 8 bases. The length of the CDR3 is 14 residues. Per germline, CDR1 MNHEY and CDR2 SVGEGT. J was trimmed by 5 bases and V by 6 bases; bases with no gene match: 8. The CDR3 coding sequence is TGTGCCAGCAGGCCCGGGACTAGGGCCGAGACCCAGTACTTC. Translated: CASRPGTRAETQYF.

This clonotype showed up just a few times. At one of its ends the junction is not consistent with the germline gene, which may arise from a read error. The chain employs TRBV5-1 and TRBJ2-2; 7 nucleotides agree with TRBD1. This CDR3 spans 15 amino acids. Per the germline V gene, CDR1 is SGHRS and CDR2 is YFSETQ. The CDR3 here is CASSLTGQTTGELVF. CDR3 in DNA: TGCGCCAGCAGTCTTACGGGACAGACTACCGGGGAGCTGGTTTTT.

The chain carries TRBV28 and TRBJ1-3, with D perhaps TRBD1 (5 bases). The CDR3 has 15 amino acids. V shed 8 bases and J shed 4 bases, with 18 bases lying between them. Per germline, CDR1 MDHEN and CDR2 SYDVKM. CDR3 amino acids: CASSPAGQQGNTIYF. The CDR3 nucleotides read TGTGCCAGCTCACCTGCGGGGCAGCAGGGAAACACCATATATTTT.

The rearrangement links TRBV4-1 to TRBJ2-7; TRBD2 matches 9 bases. V shed 7 bases, J shed 0 bases, and the junction held 7 bases outside the gene matches. The CDR3 is made up of 15 amino acids. Germline values: CDR1 MGHRA, CDR2 YSYEKL. The CDR3 DNA follows: TGCGCCAGCAAGCTCCTAGCGGGGAGCTCCTACGAGCAGTACTTC. This sequence encodes CASKLLAGSSYEQYF.

This clonotype was found once. This rearrangement joins TRBV12-3 or TRBV12-4 to TRBJ2-7; TRBD1 agrees at 11 bases. V lost 5 bases to trimming and J lost 4 bases; unmatched junction nucleotides: 16. The CDR3 is 18 residues long. In DNA form, the CDR3 reads TGTGCCAGCAGTCTGGACAGGGGGCAGCGAGAGACCCAGTACGAGCAGTACTTC. This codes for CASSLDRGQRETQYEQYF.

There are many counts of this clonotype. This rearrangement joins TRBV28 to TRBJ2-5; D uncertain. V was trimmed by 2 bases and J by 0 bases, leaving 4 bases between them. CDR1 is MDHEN, CDR2 SYDVKM, per germline. The CDR3 is made up of 13 amino acids. The CDR3 region is CASSLVHQETQYF. Written as DNA, the CDR3 is TGTGCCAGCAGTTTAGTCCACCAAGAGACCCAGTACTTC.

The V gene is TRBV9, the J gene TRBJ1-5, with unresolved D. The CDR3 totals 13 residues. The V gene lost 0 bases and the J gene lost 7 bases, with 8 bases spanning the gap. CDR1 and CDR2 from the germline V gene are SGDLS and YYNGEE. The CDR3, as DNA: TGTGCCAGCAGCGTAGCGGGTCAACAGCCCCAGCATTTT. This encodes CASSVAGQQPQHF.